What follows are 28 T cell receptor beta chains derived from one specimen sequenced in a study of blood T cell repertoires in COVID-19. Data came from immunoSEQ multiplex PCR; TCRdb stores just in-frame clones and leaves some out. This table holds roughly 260,000 clones, about 80% found once. Sequencing was performed on PBMCs or T cells enriched from blood (not recorded which). The receptors here all came from a woman aged 40 to 49 who had been exposed to COVID-19.

The chain carries TRBV13 and TRBJ1-1; possibly TRBD1 for D (6 bases). The CDR3 is 14 amino acids. Germline V lookup: CDR1 PRHDT, CDR2 FYEKMQ (reference sequence). Deletions cut 8 bases from V and 3 bases from J, with 16 bases between. Here the CDR3 reads CASGSGAGDTEAFF. DNA for the CDR3: TGTGCCAGCGGTTCAGGGGCGGGGGACACTGAAGCTTTCTTT.

The chain joins TRBV7-3 to TRBJ2-1; 8 nucleotides agree with TRBD1. The CDR3 totals 16 residues. V dropped 5 bases and J dropped 2; count of bases not matched to a gene: 8. The germline V gene has CDR1 SGHTA and CDR2 FQGTGA. The CDR3: CASSPDRAPPYNEQFF. The CDR3 coding sequence is TGTGCCAGCAGCCCGGACAGGGCTCCACCCTACAATGAGCAGTTCTTC.

The chain carries TRBV25-1 and TRBJ2-7, with no clear D. V shed 3 bases and J shed 7 bases, with 22 bases lying between them. Germline-derived CDR1 and CDR2 are MGHDK and SYGVNS. This CDR3 region has 16 residues. This chain's CDR3 is CASSDETDKPGREQYF. CDR3 bases: TGTGCCAGCAGTGATGAGACCGACAAACCCGGCAGAGAGCAGTACTTC.

This sequence joins TRBV4-1 and TRBJ1-2; tentative D call: TRBD1 (6 bases). Germline V lookup: CDR1 MGHRA, CDR2 YSYEKL. Deletions cut 3 bases from V and 4 bases from J, with 21 bases between. This CDR3 region has 17 residues. The chain's CDR3 is CASSHPYKTGLRYGYTF. The CDR3 DNA follows: TGCGCCAGCAGCCATCCATATAAGACAGGTCTTCGCTATGGCTACACCTTC.

This clone is a singleton in its sample. The chain links TRBV7-9 to TRBJ1-4, with 7 positions matching TRBD1. The junction had 3 bases not matched to a gene; V was cut back by 5 bases and J by 6 bases. CDR1 is SEHNR and CDR2 is FQNEAQ in the germline V gene (reference sequence). This CDR3 region has 13 residues. In DNA, the CDR3 is TGTGCCAGCAGCGGGGGACAGCATGAAAAACTGTTTTTT. It translates to CASSGGQHEKLFF.

CDR3 in amino acids: CASSGWGSGENTGELFF. In DNA, the CDR3 is TGTGCCAGCAGCGGGTGGGGGAGCGGGGAAAACACCGGGGAGCTGTTTTTT. The genes are TRBV7-8 and TRBJ2-2; 7 nucleotides align to TRBD2. Germline V gene data show CDR1 as SGHVS and CDR2 as FQNEAQ. There are 17 residues in the CDR3. The V and J ends lost 5 bases and 2 bases, in that order; junction bases with no gene match: 11.

The J gene is TRBJ2-7, the V gene TRBV5-4, with 9 bases lining up with TRBD2. The germline gives CDR1 SGHNT, CDR2 YYREEE (reference sequence). The CDR3 is 15 amino acids. The ends lost 5 bases at V and 3 bases at J; junction bases unmatched: 9. CDR3 sequence: CASSYRRGGVYEQYF. CDR3 bases: TGTGCCAGCAGTTATAGGCGGGGGGGTGTCTACGAGCAGTACTTC.

This clone was found once. CDR3 sequence: CASSQDVFGIQGGVGLDTPLHF. Written as DNA, the CDR3 is TGCGCCAGCAGTCAAGATGTATTCGGTATACAGGGCGGTGTGGGGTTGGATACACCCCTCCACTTT. The rearrangement uses TRBV23-1 and TRBJ1-6, with D possibly matching TRBD1 (6 bases). TRBV23-1 is labeled an ORF, and its function is uncertain. CDR3 length: 22 residues. The germline V and J ends were trimmed by 2 bases and 11 bases, with 37 bases remaining between them.

This clone was counted between two and nine times. The chain combines TRBV2 with TRBJ2-1; 9 positions agree with TRBD1. J was trimmed by 4 bases and V by 6 bases; bases with no gene match: 4. CDR3 length: 14 amino acids. Per germline, CDR1 SNHLY and CDR2 FYNNEI. CDR3 sequence reads: CASRQGALYNEQFF. CDR3 sequence (DNA): TGTGCCAGCAGACAGGGGGCGCTATACAATGAGCAGTTCTTC.

The chain employs TRBV7-9 and TRBJ2-3; 8 nucleotides agree with TRBD2. Losses at the gene ends were 0 bases for V and 2 bases for J; bases not matched to a gene: 1. CDR3 length equals 15 residues. Germline values: CDR1 SEHNR, CDR2 FQNEAQ (reference sequence). The CDR3 is CASSLASGATDTQYF. CDR3 coding DNA: TGTGCCAGCAGCTTAGCTAGCGGGGCCACAGATACGCAGTATTTT. The full variable domain, with the rest looked up from reference TRBV7-9 and TRBJ2-3, is DTGVSQNPRHKITKRGQNVTFRCDPISEHNRLYWYRQTLGQGPEFLTYFQNEAQLEKSRLLSDRFSAERPKGSFSTLEIQRTEQGDSAMYLCASSLASGATDTQYFGPGTRLTVL.

This sequence joins TRBV10-2 and TRBJ1-5; D gene unclear. CDR1 and CDR2 from the germline V gene are WSHSY and SAAADI. There are 13 residues in the CDR3. Trimming removed 3 bases from V and 3 bases from J, with 6 bases in between. The CDR3 reads CASSDSNNQPQHF. In DNA, the CDR3 is TGCGCCAGCAGTGACAGTAACAATCAGCCCCAGCATTTT.

The rearrangement links TRBV5-1 to TRBJ2-2, with TRBD1 matching over 7 bases. Germline loops: CDR1 SGHRS, CDR2 YFSETQ. V trimming: 0 bases; J trimming: 4 bases; junction bases outside the gene matches: 3. The CDR3 has 15 residues. The chain's CDR3 is CASSLVQGTTGELFF. In DNA form, the CDR3 reads TGCGCCAGCAGCTTGGTACAGGGGACCACCGGGGAGCTGTTTTTT.

The rearrangement uses TRBV7-2 and TRBJ2-3; D not resolved. Germline V gene data show CDR1 as SGHTA and CDR2 as FQGNSA. Trimming shortened V by 3 bases and J by 1 base, and 17 bases separated the two germline ends. The CDR3 runs 17 residues. CDR3 coding DNA: TGTGCCAGCAGCTTCCAGACTCGCTTCGTCCGCACAGATACGCAGTATTTT. Protein product: CASSFQTRFVRTDTQYF.

The J gene is TRBJ2-3, the V gene TRBV29-1; no clear D. Trimming left V 4 bases short and J 5 bases short, with 10 bases between. The CDR3 has 12 residues. Germline assignment: CDR1 SQVTM and CDR2 ANQGSEA. The CDR3 DNA reads TGCAGCGTTGCCCCCCCGGGAGATACGCAGTATTTT. Translation gives CSVAPPGDTQYF.

Only a few counts were recorded for this clone. The V and J genes are TRBV6-2 or TRBV6-3 and TRBJ2-1, with 15 bases matching TRBD2. This CDR3 is 20 amino acids long. Trimming took 5 bases from V and 3 from J; bases not matched to a gene: 14. Germline V gene sequence: CDR1 MNHEY, CDR2 SVGEGT. Here the CDR3 reads CASSQGPGLAGGGIYNEQFF. The CDR3 DNA reads TGTGCCAGCAGTCAGGGACCGGGACTAGCGGGGGGAGGCATCTACAATGAGCAGTTCTTC.

The V and J genes are TRBV9 and TRBJ2-2; 12 bases fit TRBD1. J was trimmed by 5 bases and V by 4 bases; bases with no gene match: 9. Per the germline V gene, CDR1 is SGDLS and CDR2 is YYNGEE. The CDR3 length is 17 residues. In DNA, the CDR3 is TGTGCCAGCAGCCCCAACCGGGACAGGGGGCGAACCGGGGAGCTGTTTTTT. As protein: CASSPNRDRGRTGELFF.

The chain recombines TRBV19 with TRBJ2-1; 10 positions match TRBD2. The CDR3 sequence is 15 residues long. The junction had 5 bases not matched to a gene; V was cut back by 4 bases and J by 5 bases. Germline V lookup: CDR1 LNHDA, CDR2 SQIVND (reference sequence). DNA of the CDR3: TGTGCCAGTAGTAGGTCTAGCGGGGGCCACAATGAGCAGTTCTTC. As protein: CASSRSSGGHNEQFF.

The chain couples TRBV18 to TRBJ1-2; 7 bases map to TRBD1. Germline CDR1 KGHSH, CDR2 LQKENI. Trimming cost V 5 bases and J 9 bases; bases outside gene matches: 6. CDR3 length equals 12 residues. CDR3 region: CASSADRRSYTF. CDR3 nucleotide sequence: TGTGCCAGCTCAGCGGACAGGCGGAGCTACACCTTC.

The chain recombines TRBV11-2 with TRBJ2-7; 9 positions match TRBD1. CDR3 length: 14 residues. Trimming at V came to 4 bases and at J to 4 bases, leaving 5 bases not matched to a gene. Germline V lookup: CDR1 SGHAT, CDR2 FQNNGV. The CDR3 here is CASSSGTGRYEQYF. The CDR3 DNA sequence: TGTGCCAGCAGCTCGGGGACAGGGAGGTACGAGCAGTACTTC.

This clone was counted a single time. The V gene is TRBV5-1, the J gene TRBJ2-1; TRBD2 matches 9 bases. The CDR3 runs to 14 residues. Trimming removed 5 bases from V and 6 bases from J; junction bases left unmatched: 6. Germline CDR1 reads SGHRS; CDR2 reads YFSETQ. CDR3 bases: TGCGCCAGCAGACCAGCGGGGGGCTCCAATGAGCAGTTCTTC. Residues: CASRPAGGSNEQFF.

The rearrangement uses TRBV19 and TRBJ2-2; 7 bases map to TRBD1. The germline V gene encodes CDR1 LNHDA and CDR2 SQIVND (reference sequence). CDR3 length equals 15 residues. The J segment lost 3 bases and the V segment lost 8 bases, leaving 9 bases of the junction unmatched. The CDR3 region is CASHRTGRDTGELFF. Written as DNA, the CDR3 is TGTGCCAGTCATAGGACAGGACGGGACACCGGGGAGCTGTTTTTT.

This clone was recorded only once. This chain uses TRBV2 with TRBJ2-5, with TRBD2 identical over 9 bases. Trimming removed 7 bases from V and 5 bases from J; junction bases left unmatched: 17. This CDR3 is 17 amino acids long. Per the germline V gene, CDR1 is SNHLY and CDR2 is FYNNEI. CDR3 amino acids: CASIGPPRGGEFETQYF. CDR3 sequence (DNA): TGTGCCAGCATAGGTCCTCCTCGCGGGGGGGAATTCGAGACCCAGTACTTC.

The chain is built from TRBV3-1 (or the pseudogene TRBV3-2) and TRBJ2-7; D unresolved. CDR1 LGHDT and CDR2 YNNKEL come from the germline V gene (reference sequence). Trimming left V 1 base short and J 2 bases short, with 3 bases between. The CDR3 is 12 residues long. CDR3 in amino acids: CASSQVAYEQYF. CDR3 DNA sequence: TGTGCCAGCAGCCAAGTAGCCTACGAGCAGTACTTC.

The sample holds a few counts of this clone. The chain joins TRBV13 to TRBJ1-2, with 8 bases identical to TRBD1. Trimming removed 5 bases from V and 0 bases from J; junction bases left unmatched: 5. CDR1 and CDR2 from the germline V gene are PRHDT and FYEKMQ (reference sequence). The CDR3 is 15 amino acids. CDR3 coding DNA: TGTGCCAGCAGCCTGGGACAGGATGCTAACTATGGCTACACCTTC. It codes for CASSLGQDANYGYTF. Drawing the rest from reference TRBV13 and TRBJ1-2, the complete variable domain is AAGVIQSPRHLIKEKRETATLKCYPIPRHDTVYWYQQGPGQDPQFLISFYEKMQSDKGSIPDRFSAQQFSDYHSELNMSSLELGDSALYFCASSLGQDANYGYTFGSGTRLTVV.

The chain uses TRBV29-1 and TRBJ2-4; D remains unclear. Looked up from germline, CDR1 is SQVTM and CDR2 is ANQGSEA. Trimming cost V 5 bases and J 7 bases, with 9 bases left between them. CDR3 length: 11 amino acids. For the CDR3, the DNA is TGCAGCGTTTCAGTCGGGAACATTCAGTACTTC. Residues: CSVSVGNIQYF. Filled out from reference TRBV29-1 and TRBJ2-4, the complete variable domain reads SAVISQKPSRDICQRGTSLTIQCQVDSQVTMMFWYRQQPGQSLTLIATANQGSEATYESGFVIDKFPISRPNLTFSTLTVSNMSPEDSSIYLCSVSVGNIQYFGAGTRLSVL.

This clone was detected once. The V gene is TRBV18, the J gene TRBJ2-2, with unresolved D. This CDR3 region has 14 residues. Germline V lookup: CDR1 KGHSH, CDR2 LQKENI. V was shortened by 4 bases and J by 9 bases, with 15 bases between the two germline ends. This CDR3 is CASSLQSGHRELFF. The CDR3 DNA follows: TGTGCCAGCTCACTACAGTCTGGGCACCGGGAGCTGTTTTTT.

A single count supports this clone. This chain links TRBV28 with TRBJ1-6, with TRBD1 identical over 7 bases. Germline V gene sequence: CDR1 MDHEN, CDR2 SYDVKM. J lost 6 bases, V lost 6 bases, and 8 bases had no gene match. The CDR3 loop spans 15 amino acids. The CDR3 bases are TGTGCCAGCAGACTCCCACAGGGGACTAATTCACCCCTCCACTTT. It codes for CASRLPQGTNSPLHF.

The rearrangement links TRBV7-9 to TRBJ1-1; D gene ambiguous. The germline CDR1 and CDR2 sequences are SEHNR and FQNEAQ (reference sequence). This CDR3 is 14 amino acids long. The V and J ends lost 0 bases and 5 bases respectively, with 10 bases between them. The CDR3 protein is CASSLASLRTEAFF. CDR3 bases: TGTGCCAGCAGCTTAGCATCGCTGAGGACTGAAGCTTTCTTT.